This record looks at one T cell receptor (beta chain) sequence and its context. Trimming removed 0 bases from V and 3 bases from J; junction bases left unmatched: 3. Germline CDR1 reads KGHSH; CDR2 reads LQKENI. The CDR3 is 17 residues long. The record originates from a study of metastatic and nonmetastatic thyroid tumors. As originally analysed: The study took CDR3 differences across clinicopathological groups and made a distant-metastasis classifier for papillary thyroid cancer from them. Using MiXCR, TCRdb re-called clones from the PCR reads. These V and J calls are TCRdb output, not the study's own analysis. The table lists about 13,000 clones, more than 20% of them singletons. Nobody among the patients had been given any treatment before thyroid surgery.

The specimen sequenced was adjacent normal tissue. The rearrangement joins TRBV18 to TRBJ2-3; 13 bases match TRBD2. The TCR comes from a female donor with papillary thyroid cancer or a benign thyroid nodule (not recorded which). Some clones in this sample may be carry-over from other donors' samples. CDR3 protein: CASSPPGLAGSTDTQYF. CDR3 nucleotide sequence: TGTGCCAGCTCACCACCGGGACTAGCGGGATCGACAGATACGCAGTATTTT.